Presented here are 2 T cell receptor beta chains from one specimen sequenced in a study of response to subunit inactivated influenza vaccine. TCRdb re-called the RT-PCR reads with MiXCR, one entry per CDR3 protein. This sample has some 520,000 distinct CDR3 sequences; more than 15% occur once, and the top ten carry 3% to 3.5%. This sample comprised CD4+ T cells sorted from PBMCs, obtained roughly 24 months after vaccination. The receptors were gathered from a man between 50 and 69 years old who received an inactivated influenza vaccine.

V gene TRBV10-3 combines with J gene TRBJ1-5; tentatively, D is TRBD1 (5 bases). V was shortened by 6 bases and J by 5 bases, with 17 bases between the two germline ends. This CDR3 is built from 15 residues. Germline-derived CDR1 and CDR2 are ENHRY and SYGVKD. The CDR3 nucleotides are TGTGCCATCAGAGCTGGGACGGACCCCTATCAGCCCCAGCATTTT. Its translation: CAIRAGTDPYQPQHF.

This clonotype was counted only a few times. The J gene is TRBJ2-7, the V gene TRBV5-1; the match to TRBD1 covers 8 bases. With 7 bases clipped from V and 4 bases from J, the junction kept 7 bases outside the gene matches. There are 13 residues in the CDR3. Germline V gene sequence: CDR1 SGHRS, CDR2 YFSETQ. The CDR3 DNA reads as TGCGCCAGCGGACCAGGGGGCTCGTACGAGCAGTACTTC. This translates into CASGPGGSYEQYF.